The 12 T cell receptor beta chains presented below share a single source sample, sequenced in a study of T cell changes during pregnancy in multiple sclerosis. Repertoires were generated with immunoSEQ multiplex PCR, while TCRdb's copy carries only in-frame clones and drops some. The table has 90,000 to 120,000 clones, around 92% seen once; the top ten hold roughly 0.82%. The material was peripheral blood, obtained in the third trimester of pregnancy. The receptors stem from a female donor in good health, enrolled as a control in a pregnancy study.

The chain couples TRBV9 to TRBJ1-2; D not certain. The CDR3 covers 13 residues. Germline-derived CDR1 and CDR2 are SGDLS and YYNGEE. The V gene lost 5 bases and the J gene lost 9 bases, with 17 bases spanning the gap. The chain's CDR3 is CASSVNSGYRYTF. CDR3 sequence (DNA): TGTGCCAGCAGTGTGAATTCGGGTTATCGCTACACCTTC. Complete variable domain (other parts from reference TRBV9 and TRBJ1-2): DSGVTQTPKHLITATGQRVTLRCSPRSGDLSVYWYQQSLDQGLQFLIQYYNGEERAKGNILERFSAQQFPDLHSELNLSSLELGDSALYFCASSVNSGYRYTFGSGTRLTVV.

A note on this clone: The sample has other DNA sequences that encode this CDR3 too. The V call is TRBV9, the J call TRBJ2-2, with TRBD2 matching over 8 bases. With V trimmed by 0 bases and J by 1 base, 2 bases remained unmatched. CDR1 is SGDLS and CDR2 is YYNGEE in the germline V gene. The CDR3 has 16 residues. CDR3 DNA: TGTGCCAGCAGCGTAGCGAGCGGGGGGAACACCGGGGAGCTGTTTTTT. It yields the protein CASSVASGGNTGELFF. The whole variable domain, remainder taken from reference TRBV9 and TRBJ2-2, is DSGVTQTPKHLITATGQRVTLRCSPRSGDLSVYWYQQSLDQGLQFLIQYYNGEERAKGNILERFSAQQFPDLHSELNLSSLELGDSALYFCASSVASGGNTGELFFGEGSRLTVL.

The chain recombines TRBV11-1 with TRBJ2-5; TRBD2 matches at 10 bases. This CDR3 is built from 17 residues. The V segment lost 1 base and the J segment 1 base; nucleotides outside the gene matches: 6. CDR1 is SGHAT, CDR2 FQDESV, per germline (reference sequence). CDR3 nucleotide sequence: TGTGCCAGCAGCTTAGGCGGAGCGGGGGGGAGCCAAGAGACCCAGTACTTC. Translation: CASSLGGAGGSQETQYF.

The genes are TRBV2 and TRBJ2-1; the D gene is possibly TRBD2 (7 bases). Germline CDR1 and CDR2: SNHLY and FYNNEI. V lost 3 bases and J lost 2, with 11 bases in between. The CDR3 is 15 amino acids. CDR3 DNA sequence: TGTGCCAGCAGTGATTCGGGGGGCGCCTACAATGAGCAGTTCTTC. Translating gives CASSDSGGAYNEQFF.

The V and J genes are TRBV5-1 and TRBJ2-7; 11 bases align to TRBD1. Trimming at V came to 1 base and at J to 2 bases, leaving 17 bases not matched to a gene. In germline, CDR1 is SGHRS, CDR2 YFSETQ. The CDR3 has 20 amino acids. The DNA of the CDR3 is TGCGCCAGCAGCTTGTTCACCGGGACAGGGGGATATCCCCAAACCTACGAGCAGTACTTC. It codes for CASSLFTGTGGYPQTYEQYF.

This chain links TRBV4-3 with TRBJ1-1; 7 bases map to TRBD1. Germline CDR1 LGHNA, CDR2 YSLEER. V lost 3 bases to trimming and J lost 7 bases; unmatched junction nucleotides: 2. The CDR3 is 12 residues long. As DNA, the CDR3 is TGCGCCAGCAGCCACCACAGGGGTGAAGCTTTCTTT. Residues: CASSHHRGEAFF.

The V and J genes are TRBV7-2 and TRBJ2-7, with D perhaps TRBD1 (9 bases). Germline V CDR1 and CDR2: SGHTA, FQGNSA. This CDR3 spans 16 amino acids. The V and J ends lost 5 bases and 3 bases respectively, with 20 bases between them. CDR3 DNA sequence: TGTGCCAGCAGCCCTTTAGCGGGACAGGGAGACTACGAGCAGTACTTC. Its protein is CASSPLAGQGDYEQYF.

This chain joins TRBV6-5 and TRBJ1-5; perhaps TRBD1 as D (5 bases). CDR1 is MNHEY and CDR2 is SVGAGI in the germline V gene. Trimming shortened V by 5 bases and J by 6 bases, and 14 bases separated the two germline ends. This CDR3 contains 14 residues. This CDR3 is CASSGSGRTQPQHF. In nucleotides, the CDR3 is TGTGCCAGCAGTGGATCAGGGAGGACTCAGCCCCAGCATTTT.

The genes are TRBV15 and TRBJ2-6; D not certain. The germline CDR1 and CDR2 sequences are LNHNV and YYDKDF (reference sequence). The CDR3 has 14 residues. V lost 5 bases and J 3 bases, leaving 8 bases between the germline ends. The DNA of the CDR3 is TGTGCCACCAGCCCTGGAGTTGGGGCCAACGTCCTGACTTTC. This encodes CATSPGVGANVLTF.

This CDR3 is CASSLGGTGSMNTEAFF. As DNA, the CDR3 is TGCGCCAGCAGCTTGGGTGGGACAGGTTCCATGAACACTGAAGCTTTCTTT. The chain carries TRBV5-1 and TRBJ1-1; 8 bases are a match to TRBD1. V lost 0 bases, J lost 0 bases, and 7 bases stayed unmatched. The CDR3 is 17 residues long. Per germline, CDR1 SGHRS and CDR2 YFSETQ. Combining the CDR3 with reference TRBV5-1 and TRBJ1-1 gives the whole variable domain KAGVTQTPRYLIKTRGQQVTLSCSPISGHRSVSWYQQTPGQGLQFLFEYFSETQRNKGNFPGRFSGRQFSNSRSEMNVSTLELGDSALYLCASSLGGTGSMNTEAFFGQGTRLTVV.

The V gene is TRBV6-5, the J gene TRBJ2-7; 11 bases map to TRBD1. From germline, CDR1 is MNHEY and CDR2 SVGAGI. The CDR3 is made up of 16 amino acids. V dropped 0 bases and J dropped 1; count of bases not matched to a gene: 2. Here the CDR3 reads CASSYSGTGGSYEQYF. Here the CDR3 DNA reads TGTGCCAGCAGTTACTCAGGGACAGGGGGATCCTACGAGCAGTACTTC.

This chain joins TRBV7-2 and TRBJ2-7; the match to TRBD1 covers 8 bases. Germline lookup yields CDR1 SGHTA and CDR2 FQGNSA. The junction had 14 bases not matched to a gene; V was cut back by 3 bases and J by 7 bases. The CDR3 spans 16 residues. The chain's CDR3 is CASSFSPGGLPGEQYF. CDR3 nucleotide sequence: TGTGCCAGCAGCTTCTCACCAGGGGGCTTACCTGGGGAGCAGTACTTC. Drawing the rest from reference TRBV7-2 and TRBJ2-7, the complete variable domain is GAGVSQSPSNKVTEKGKDVELRCDPISGHTALYWYRQSLGQGLEFLIYFQGNSAPDKSGLPSDRFSAERTGGSVSTLTIQRTQQEDSAVYLCASSFSPGGLPGEQYFGPGTRLTVT.